There are many counts of the clone carrying this T cell receptor (beta chain). The antigen is not known. TCRdb called the reads again in MiXCR, with one record for every CDR3 protein. The sample holds approximately 500,000 distinct CDR3 sequences, 15% to 20% seen once. These data belong to a study of T cell repertoires in cytomegalovirus infection. Germline loops: CDR1 SEHNR, CDR2 FQNEAQ (reference sequence). Trimming left V 4 bases short and J 2 bases short, with 17 bases between. This CDR3 contains 16 residues. General study findings and limits: HLA-C-restricted CMV-specific TCR beta clonotypes were dominant in the ex vivo response.

The specimen sequenced was CD8+ T cells from PBMCs. The rearrangement links TRBV7-9 to TRBJ1-1, with D unclear. The clonotype originates from a human donor in good health (CMV status not recorded). Some clones in this sample may be carry-over from other donors' samples. The CDR3 coding sequence is TGTGCCAGCAGCTCCCCGGACTTTTTTAGAAACACTGAAGCTTTCTTT. It is translated as CASSSPDFFRNTEAFF.